The clone carrying this T cell receptor beta chain turned up a few times. This sample stems from a study of blood T cell repertoires in COVID-19. Study background: T cells, B-cell-depleted T cells, or PBMCs supplied cDNA or gDNA.

How the authors handled the data: Nucleated cell number was recorded as an estimate derived from reference gene primer amplification. Only in-frame clones appear in the TCRdb table, and some are missing; sequencing was by immunoSEQ multiplex PCR. The V and J calls and clone size come from that table; D and trimming were worked out from the DNA. The top ten clones hold roughly a sixth of a sample with roughly 84,000 clones, more than 80% of them seen once. The germline gives CDR1 SGHTA, CDR2 FQGTGA. The CDR3 consists of 13 residues. Trimming removed 2 bases from V and 1 base from J, with 5 bases in between.

This receptor was taken from a woman aged 80 or over with acute or convalescent COVID-19. Sequencing input: peripheral blood. The chain has TRBV7-3 and TRBJ1-1; D gene uncertain. The DNA of the CDR3 is TGTGCCAGCAGCTTACAAAAGAACACTGAAGCTTTCTTT. It codes for CASSLQKNTEAFF.